The present T cell receptor (beta chain) was sequenced within a study of T cell responses to AZD1222 COVID-19 vaccine. Study information: Second doses at about 4 or about 12 weeks were pooled. Broader study findings: Donors skewed white British and female; clonal diversity was possibly underestimated. The CD4 TCRs associated with vaccination extended across spike and predominated at 160-218 and 743-854. The peak T cell response came first, and repertoires were sampled only after it.

Profiled with immunoSEQ multiplex PCR; TCRdb holds only in-frame clones, not every one. In the table there are some 110,000 clones, 92% of which are singletons. A note on this clone: The antigen remains undetermined.

Trimming pared 7 bases from V and 6 bases from J, leaving 10 bases between. The CDR3 runs to 12 residues. CDR1 is LNHDA, CDR2 SQIVND, per germline (reference sequence). The receptor's source is an adult in good health. The material was peripheral blood, obtained on day 0 of AZD1222 vaccination. J is TRBJ2-1 and V is TRBV19, with a tentative D call TRBD2 (6 bases). In DNA, the CDR3 is TGTGCCAGTATCGACGGGGGCAATGAGCAGTTCTTC. Encoded protein: CASIDGGNEQFF.